This entry features one T cell receptor (beta chain) sequence. Germline-derived CDR1 and CDR2 are MNHEY and SMNVEV (reference sequence). The CDR3 consists of 17 residues. V lost 3 bases to trimming and J lost 0 bases; unmatched junction nucleotides: 9. The RNA, about 0.45 to 1 ug, was put through reverse transcription using random hexamers. The amplification used immunoSEQ multiplex PCR on TCR beta CDR3; it spanned 54 Vbeta and 13 Jbeta. TCRdb used MiXCR to reprocess the immunoSEQ multiplex PCR reads, holding one entry per CDR3 protein. This table holds hundreds of thousands of distinct CDR3 sequences, roughly 94% found once. The data are from a study of CD8 T cells in Susac syndrome.

The chain links TRBV27 to TRBJ2-3, with 7 bases identical to TRBD2. The clonotype was recovered from a human donor with multiple sclerosis. Sequenced input: CD4+ T cells from PBMCs. Here the CDR3 reads CASSFSTSRLSTDTQYF. CDR3 sequence (DNA): TGTGCCAGCAGTTTCTCGACTAGCCGCCTAAGCACAGATACGCAGTATTTT.